Below, one T cell receptor (beta chain) is given with its context. The antigen remains undetermined. The CDR3 has 13 amino acids. Trimming took 6 bases from V and 6 from J; bases not matched to a gene: 4. CDR1 MNHEY and CDR2 SMNVEV come from the germline V gene (reference sequence). cDNA prepared by RNA extraction and subsequent reverse transcription served as the template for sequencing. TCRdb keeps only in-frame clones here, not all; method: immunoSEQ multiplex PCR. The sample gives some 130,000 clones, about 50% of which show up once; around 0.46% is in the top ten. The treatment is: oral pan-JAK inhibitor, 5-10 mg twice daily. From PBMCs, CD4+ and CD8+ T cells were sorted. The data were obtained in a study of CD8+ T cells in alopecia areata. Turning to the study itself: Treated individuals took tofacitinib by mouth, 5 to 10 mg twice daily.

Study results and limitations: Alopecia totalis/universalis scalp especially showed more expanded CD8+ clones than normal scalp.

The material was CD4+ T cells sorted from blood, obtained at week 4, from a patient treated with tofacitinib. The J gene is TRBJ1-2, the V gene TRBV27; TRBD1 matches 10 bases. This clonotype was obtained from a human donor with alopecia areata. CDR3 nucleotide sequence: TGTGCCAGCAGGGTGACAGGGGGCAATGGCTACACCTTC. Its translation: CASRVTGGNGYTF.